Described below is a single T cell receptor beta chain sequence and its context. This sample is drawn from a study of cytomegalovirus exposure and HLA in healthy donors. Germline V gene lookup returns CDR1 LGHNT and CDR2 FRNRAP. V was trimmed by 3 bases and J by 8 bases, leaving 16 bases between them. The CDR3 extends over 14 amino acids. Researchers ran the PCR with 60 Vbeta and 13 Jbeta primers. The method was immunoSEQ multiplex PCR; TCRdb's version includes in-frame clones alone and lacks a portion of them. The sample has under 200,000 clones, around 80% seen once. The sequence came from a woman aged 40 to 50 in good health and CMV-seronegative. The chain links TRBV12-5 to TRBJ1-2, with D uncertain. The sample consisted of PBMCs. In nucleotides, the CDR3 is TGTGCTAGTGGTTTTTCCAGCGGGGATGACGGCTACACCTTC. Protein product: CASGFSSGDDGYTF.